A single sample is the source of the 28 T cell receptor beta chains below, sequenced in a study of shared clonotypes between healthy human individuals. Sequencing was performed with immunoSEQ multiplex PCR; in TCRdb, only in-frame clones are kept and a portion is missing. The top ten clones hold about 11% of a sample with about half a million clones, roughly three quarters of them seen once. Sequencing input: PBMCs. These receptors originate from a middle-aged woman in good health. Some clones in this sample may be carry-over from other donors' samples.

The chain has TRBV4-2 and TRBJ2-7, with TRBD2 matching over 10 bases. Germline CDR1 is LGHNA and CDR2 is YNFKEQ. The ends lost 4 bases at V and 5 bases at J; junction bases unmatched: 5. The CDR3 runs 14 residues. The CDR3 nucleotides read TGTGCCAGCAGCCGATCCGGGACTAGCGACGAGCAGTACTTC. Encoded protein: CASSRSGTSDEQYF.

The chain carries TRBV19 and TRBJ1-3; D perhaps matches TRBD1 (5 bases). Germline V lookup: CDR1 LNHDA, CDR2 SQIVND (reference sequence). The CDR3 has 15 amino acids. Deletions cut 6 bases from V and 0 bases from J, with 12 bases between. CDR3 residues: CASRRDLNSGNTIYF. CDR3 DNA sequence: TGTGCCAGTAGGAGGGACCTAAACTCTGGAAACACCATATATTTT.

CDR3 region: CASSLVGGWVNTEAFF. The CDR3 bases are TGTGCCAGCAGCTTGGTAGGGGGTTGGGTGAACACTGAAGCTTTCTTT. The chain has TRBV5-4 and TRBJ1-1; the D gene is possibly TRBD1 (6 bases). Germline assignment: CDR1 SGHNT and CDR2 YYREEE (reference sequence). CDR3 size: 16 residues. Trimming removed 0 bases from V and 0 bases from J, with 12 bases in between.

This chain connects TRBV29-1 to TRBJ2-1, with D perhaps TRBD1 (6 bases). Trimming took off 7 bases at V and 4 bases at J, with 14 bases between the two ends. CDR1 SQVTM and CDR2 ANQGSEA come from the germline V gene. This CDR3 has 13 amino acids. The CDR3 sequence: CSGTGGLYNEQFF. CDR3 nucleotide sequence: TGCAGCGGTACTGGGGGCTTATACAATGAGCAGTTCTTC.

This chain links TRBV11-1 with TRBJ1-1; D gene unclear. Germline V gives CDR1 SGHAT, CDR2 FQDESV (reference sequence). Trimming shortened V by 0 bases and J by 5 bases, and 7 bases separated the two germline ends. The CDR3 extends over 13 amino acids. The CDR3 bases are TGTGCCAGCAGCTTAGCGCGAGGTACTGAAGCTTTCTTT. This sequence encodes CASSLARGTEAFF.

This chain uses TRBV4-3 with TRBJ2-3, with TRBD1 as a possible D gene (6 bases). V was clipped by 0 bases and J by 0 bases, with 7 bases between them. The CDR3 length is 15 residues. Per germline, CDR1 LGHNA and CDR2 YSLEER. CDR3 in DNA: TGCGCCAGCAGCCAAGAGGGGGCTAGCACAGATACGCAGTATTTT. Translated: CASSQEGASTDTQYF.

The chain has TRBV2 and TRBJ2-1, with 9 positions matching TRBD2. The V gene's germline CDR1 is SNHLY and CDR2 FYNNEI. V gave up 4 bases and J gave up 5 bases; unmatched junction bases: 9. The CDR3 extends over 16 amino acids. CDR3 DNA: TGTGCCAGCAGTGGGCTAGCGGGACCCACCGACAATGAGCAGTTCTTC. Translation gives CASSGLAGPTDNEQFF. Combining the CDR3 with reference TRBV2 and TRBJ2-1 gives the whole variable domain EPEVTQTPSHQVTQMGQEVILRCVPISNHLYFYWYRQILGQKVEFLVSFYNNEISEKSEIFDDQFSVERPDGSNFTLKIRSTKLEDSAMYFCASSGLAGPTDNEQFFGPGTRLTVL.

This clone was seen only once. The gene calls are TRBV5-5 and TRBJ2-2, with TRBD2 matching over 10 bases. Trimming at V came to 4 bases and at J to 3 bases, leaving 3 bases not matched to a gene. CDR3 length: 15 amino acids. CDR1 and CDR2 (germline): SGHKS, YYEKEE (reference sequence). The CDR3 reads CASSRAGGDTGELFF. The CDR3 nucleotides are TGTGCCAGCAGCCGAGCGGGAGGGGACACCGGGGAGCTGTTTTTT.

As for this clone: A much larger clone sits a single nucleotide away, making a read error possible. Other DNA sequences in this sample translate to the same CDR3. Written as DNA, the CDR3 is TGCGCCAGCAGCTTAGCAGCGGAAAATTACGAGCAGTACTTC. This sequence encodes CASSLAAENYEQYF. The V gene is TRBV7-9, the J gene TRBJ2-7; tentative D call: TRBD2 (5 bases). The V gene's germline CDR1 is SEHNR and CDR2 FQNEAQ (reference sequence). This CDR3 comprises 14 residues.

The chain uses TRBV19 and TRBJ2-6; D not certain. CDR3 size: 16 residues. Germline CDR1 LNHDA, CDR2 SQIVND (reference sequence). V lost 3 bases and J 0 bases, leaving 9 bases between the germline ends. CDR3 DNA: TGTGCCAGTAGTATTTCCTACAGCTCTGGGGCCAACGTCCTGACTTTC. This gives the protein CASSISYSSGANVLTF.

The rearrangement joins TRBV5-1 to TRBJ1-2; no clear D. The CDR3 has 12 amino acids. Germline lookup yields CDR1 SGHRS and CDR2 YFSETQ. V was clipped by 0 bases and J by 8 bases, with 8 bases between them. CDR3 amino acids: CASSLAGQGYTF. CDR3 nucleotide sequence: TGCGCCAGCAGCTTGGCGGGTCAGGGCTACACCTTC.

This clone came up once. The CDR3 loop reads CASSPPGRDTGTDTQYF. The CDR3 nucleotides are TGTGCCAGCTCACCACCGGGGCGGGACACCGGCACAGATACGCAGTATTTT. The chain is built from TRBV18 and TRBJ2-3; D possibly uses TRBD1 or TRBD2 (6 bases each). V shed 0 bases and J shed 1 base, with 14 bases lying between them. The CDR3 is 17 amino acids. The V gene's germline CDR1 is KGHSH and CDR2 LQKENI.

In regard to this clone: The junction departs from germline at one end; a sequencing error may be responsible. The chain links TRBV7-9 to TRBJ1-2; D call uncertain. Germline V gives CDR1 SEHNR, CDR2 FQNEAQ (reference sequence). The CDR3 sequence is 17 residues long. The CDR3 bases are TGTGCCAGCAGCTTACTACCCTCGAGGGAAGCTAACTATGGCCACACCTTC. Residues: CASSLLPSREANYGHTF.

The chain combines TRBV4-1 with TRBJ2-1; D is ambiguous. V shed 10 bases and J shed 7 bases, with 17 bases lying between them. The CDR3 has 13 amino acids. CDR1 and CDR2 (germline): MGHRA, YSYEKL. Here the CDR3 DNA reads TGCGCCATCGGCGGTCCGCGGAAGAATGAGCAGTTCTTC. This gives the protein CAIGGPRKNEQFF.

The chain links TRBV28 to TRBJ2-2, with D possibly matching TRBD1 (7 bases). Between the trimmed V and J ends, which lost 5 bases and 0 bases, there was a span of 13 bases. This CDR3 is built from 16 residues. The germline CDR1 and CDR2 sequences are MDHEN and SYDVKM. The CDR3 sequence is CASSPAGTANTGELFF. The CDR3 bases are TGTGCCAGCAGTCCTGCGGGGACAGCGAACACCGGGGAGCTGTTTTTT.

The chain couples TRBV5-8 to TRBJ2-3; 12 bases are shared with TRBD2. The CDR3 spans 15 residues. The V gene's germline CDR1 is SGHTS and CDR2 YDEGEE. V lost 2 bases to trimming and J lost 6 bases; unmatched junction nucleotides: 4. The CDR3 DNA follows: TGTGCCAGCAGCTTAAGCCTAGCGGGAGGGGATACGCAGTATTTT. This codes for CASSLSLAGGDTQYF.

The chain combines TRBV7-9 with TRBJ1-4; tentative D call: TRBD1 (5 bases). Trimming left V 6 bases short and J 4 bases short, with 12 bases between. The CDR3 consists of 14 residues. Germline CDR1 is SEHNR and CDR2 is FQNEAQ (reference sequence). The CDR3 sequence: CASSTGANNEKLFF. The CDR3 region has the DNA TGTGCCAGCAGTACCGGGGCGAATAATGAAAAACTGTTTTTT.

This sequence joins TRBV7-9 and TRBJ2-7, with D perhaps matching TRBD1 (5 bases). V lost 1 base and J 5 bases, leaving 15 bases between the germline ends. Germline CDR1 is SEHNR and CDR2 is FQNEAQ (reference sequence). There are 15 residues in the CDR3. CDR3 protein: CASSLEAGFSHEQYF. DNA for the CDR3: TGTGCCAGCAGCTTAGAGGCAGGGTTTAGCCACGAGCAGTACTTC.

The chain is built from TRBV7-2 and TRBJ2-5; maybe TRBD1 (5 bases). This CDR3 spans 16 amino acids. Germline V gene lookup returns CDR1 SGHTA and CDR2 FQGNSA. The germline V and J ends were trimmed by 5 bases and 0 bases, with 16 bases remaining between them. CDR3 DNA sequence: TGTGCCAGCAGCCCCCACGCGGTACAGGACCAAGAGACCCAGTACTTC. The encoded protein is CASSPHAVQDQETQYF.

Of note for this clone: With a much larger clone just one base away, this may be a read error. The chain recombines TRBV5-5 with TRBJ1-2; maybe TRBD1 (6 bases). The CDR3 runs to 13 residues. Trimming left V 0 bases short and J 4 bases short, with 7 bases between. The germline gives CDR1 SGHKS, CDR2 YYEKEE (reference sequence). This chain's CDR3 is CASSLGGAYGYTF. The CDR3 coding sequence is TGTGCCAGCAGCTTGGGGGGGGCCTATGGCTACACCTTC. Full variable domain (outside the CDR3, taken from reference TRBV5-5 and TRBJ1-2): DAGVTQSPTHLIKTRGQQVTLRCSPISGHKSVSWYQQVLGQGPQFIFQYYEKEERGRGNFPDRFSARQFPNYSSELNVNALLLGDSALYLCASSLGGAYGYTFGSGTRLTVV.

About this clone itself: In the same sample, other DNA sequences code for this CDR3. J is TRBJ2-3 and V is TRBV18; maybe TRBD2 (6 bases). The germline V and J ends were trimmed by 3 bases and 0 bases, with 10 bases remaining between them. The CDR3 spans 15 residues. Germline V gives CDR1 KGHSH, CDR2 LQKENI. The CDR3 region is CASSPLATSTDTQYF. The CDR3, as DNA: TGTGCCAGCTCACCCCTAGCGACAAGCACAGATACGCAGTATTTT.

The chain recombines TRBV7-2 with TRBJ2-3; tentative D call: TRBD1 (6 bases). The germline V gene encodes CDR1 SGHTA and CDR2 FQGNSA. Trimming removed 5 bases from V and 2 bases from J, with 20 bases in between. The CDR3 is 17 residues long. The CDR3 DNA sequence: TGTGCCAGCAGCCGAAGCCGTAACAGGGTACCCACAGATACGCAGTATTTT. Protein: CASSRSRNRVPTDTQYF.

The gene calls are TRBV27 and TRBJ2-2; 8 positions agree with TRBD1. There are 13 residues in the CDR3. The V and J ends lost 8 bases and 6 bases, in that order; junction bases with no gene match: 5. The germline V gene encodes CDR1 MNHEY and CDR2 SMNVEV (reference sequence). In nucleotides, the CDR3 is TGTGCCAGCCAGGGGGCTGTTGCCGGGGAGCTGTTTTTT. Its translation is CASQGAVAGELFF.

This sequence joins TRBV7-3 and TRBJ2-6; no definite D call. Trimming cost V 5 bases and J 1 base, with 12 bases left between them. Germline-derived CDR1 and CDR2 are SGHTA and FQGTGA. CDR3 length equals 16 residues. The CDR3 coding sequence is TGTGCCAGCAGCCCGCGGACCGAATCTGGGGCCAACGTCCTGACTTTC. As protein: CASSPRTESGANVLTF.

This clone was counted once. This chain connects TRBV18 to TRBJ2-1; unclear D gene. V lost 6 bases and J 6 bases, leaving 12 bases between the germline ends. Per the germline V gene, CDR1 is KGHSH and CDR2 is LQKENI. The CDR3 length is 13 residues. CDR3 nucleotide sequence: TGTGCCAGCTCGCGGACCCAGACCAATGAGCAGTTCTTC. This gives the protein CASSRTQTNEQFF.

About this clone itself: This likely traces to a read error, being one base from a far larger clone. V is TRBV5-1 and J is TRBJ2-5, with D unclear. CDR3 length equals 11 residues. V was shortened by 3 bases and J by 1 base, with 1 base between the two germline ends. Looked up from germline, CDR1 is SGHRS and CDR2 is YFSETQ. The CDR3: CASSSQETQYF. In DNA form, the CDR3 reads TGCGCCAGCAGCTCCCAAGAGACCCAGTACTTC.

As regards this clone: Other DNA sequences in this specimen translate into the identical CDR3. V is TRBV6-5 and J is TRBJ2-7, with 8 bases fitting TRBD2. The CDR3 sequence is 15 residues long. V shed 0 bases and J 5 bases; nucleotides not matched to a gene: 6. Germline V gene data show CDR1 as MNHEY and CDR2 as SVGAGI. The CDR3 loop reads CASSYSTGGLDEQYF. CDR3 DNA: TGTGCCAGCAGTTACTCCACGGGAGGGCTCGACGAGCAGTACTTC.

About this clone itself: The same CDR3 arises from other DNA sequences in this sample as well. The chain couples TRBV30 to TRBJ2-1; D is ambiguous. The germline V and J ends were trimmed by 0 bases and 7 bases, with 4 bases remaining between them. The CDR3 consists of 11 residues. Germline assignment: CDR1 GTSNPN and CDR2 SVGIG (reference sequence). The DNA for the CDR3 is TGTGCCTGGAGTGTACTAAATGAGCAGTTCTTC. Translated: CAWSVLNEQFF.